This TCR beta chain was observed in a study of shared clonotypes between healthy human individuals. With regard to this clone: The identical CDR3 is also encoded by other nucleotide sequences in the sample.

The protocol was immunoSEQ multiplex PCR, while the TCRdb copy is restricted to in-frame clones and leaves out a portion. The sample shows approximately 1,000,000 clones, about 84% of them seen only once. What was sequenced was memory CD4+ T cells from PBMCs. This sample's subset: CD45RA-negative fraction. This receptor was obtained from a man younger than 35 in good health. Some clones in this sample may be carry-over from other donors' samples.

The CDR3 here is CSGDSGGTDTQYF. The CDR3 DNA is TGCAGCGGGGATAGCGGGGGAACAGATACGCAGTATTTT. The chain has TRBV29-1 and TRBJ2-3, with 9 positions matching TRBD2. The CDR3 has 13 residues. Germline V gene data show CDR1 as SQVTM and CDR2 as ANQGSEA. V was pared by 7 bases and J by 3 bases, with 5 bases of the junction left unmatched.